This T cell receptor beta chain was captured by sequencing in a study of shared clonotypes between healthy human individuals (dated by TCRdb to 2018 to 2021). About the study as a whole: The cohort included three men and a couple of women between 18 and 49 years of age. For each donor, three plates each were used for CD4 naive and CD4 memory, two plates were used for CD8 naive, and one plate was used for CD8 memory. To estimate repertoire size and how much clonotypes are shared between individuals, the study performed deep sequencing of blood TCR repertoires from 4 to 6 healthy adults. Libraries were prepared and TCR repertoires were sequenced by different laboratories using diverse techniques, in order to increase sequencing depth and limit assay-specific biases. Leukapheresis yielded between about 0.85 and 10 billion PBMCs per donor. The full study reports these points: Pairwise subsampling led to the expectation that sequencing depth would affect the degree of clonotype sharing among donors. Clonotypes shared by all four sorted-subset donors showed higher generation probabilities than non-shared clonotypes. Approximately 5% of naive CD4, 3.5% of naive CD8, 2% to 2.5% of memory CD4, and roughly 0.4% of memory CD8 clonotypes were shared across several donors. Naive subsets generally had larger estimated clonotype richness than memory subsets. Rarefaction of sorted-subset datasets indicated incomplete sequencing despite the large sequencing depth. The genetic and exposure-history diversity represented was limited by the small number of donors. Sampling was restricted to blood, and TCR repertoires in tissue are likely to differ from TCR repertoires in blood.

Note on this clone: It lacks a known antigen. Base quality data are lacking; no much larger clone is found one base away. Other DNA sequences in the same sample also yield this CDR3.

Donors were healthy HIV-negative adults with no recently reported acute infections or vaccinations. Every donor was a Caucasian adult residing in Nashville, Tennessee, USA. CD4+ T cells were enriched by magnetic negative selection; naive cells were then positively selected on CD45RA, and the negative fraction formed the memory subset. After blood collection by leukapheresis, PBMCs were isolated using Ficoll-Histopaque density gradient centrifugation and then cryopreserved in the vapor phase of liquid nitrogen. Purity and quantity of every magnetically sorted T cell population were checked by analytical flow cytometry. Genomic DNA was isolated from each sorted fraction and quantified by UV absorbance on a Nanodrop 2000c. Using the deep immunoSEQ assay, TCR CDR3 regions were amplified from genomic DNA by multiplex PCR. Genomic DNA extracted from each cell subset was distributed evenly over all wells of several immunoSEQ 96-well plates, and each plate served as one replicate. For sorted subsets, approximately 190 ng of genomic DNA, equivalent to some 30,000 T cell genomes, went into each replicate PCR. Purified libraries were quantified with a Qubit 3.0 fluorometer, sized on a Bioanalyzer 2100, and re-quantified with the KAPA Library Quantification kit. A separate single-read 150-cycle Illumina NextSeq 550 flow cell was used to sequence each immunoSEQ 96-well plate. In the paper's pipeline: Because the immunoSEQ output included only junctional sequences and no quality scores, the filtering could not be the same as the filtering used for full-length reads. To assign V/J genes and CDR3, sequences were annotated using PyIR, a Python wrapper for IgBLAST v1.9, with IMGT germline references. Reads with weak V/J assignments (E-value above 1e-6), missing CDR3, stop codons, out-of-frame junctions, or ambiguous translated residues were removed. V3J clonotypes were defined as sequences sharing an identical inferred V gene, J gene, and CDR3 amino acid sequence. Percentage overlap between repertoires was calculated by dividing the number of shared unique clonotypes by the size of the smaller repertoire. Repertoire richness was assessed with RTK rarefaction, the Chao1 estimator, and Recon v2.1 estimates of unobserved clonotypes. OLGA was used to compute generation probabilities for all TCRbeta clonotypes that the gDNA method yielded from a few donors. Drawn from immuneACCESS, this table holds only the in-frame rearrangements with V and J called that TCRdb kept. Clones are partly lost; checked studies trace under half to an unresolved V gene and leave the rest unexplained. Clone size and V and J calls were adopted from that table, with D and trimming inferred from the DNA. The sample yields roughly 2 million clones; approximately 95% were counted once. The leading ten clones occupy 0.13% of the sample.

The CDR3 sequence holds 13 residues, the cysteine and phenylalanine included. The entry retains the CDR3 DNA only, 39 bases that are in frame from base 1. The germline V gene encodes CDR1 GTSNPN and CDR2 SVGIG (reference sequence). V is shortened by 0 bases, J by 5 bases, and the region joining them spans 10 bases. Sample: naive CD4+ T cells sorted from blood. Per the publication, the cell subset or site label means: CD45RA+ positively selected. The source of this sequence is a man younger than 35 in good health. Here the chain combines TRBV30 and TRBJ1-1, with the D gene call left open. The CDR3 reads as follows: CAWSVLRGTEAFF. The nucleotide sequence is given as TGTGCCTGGAGTGTACTGAGAGGGACTGAAGCTTTCTTT. Joined to the reference TRBV30 and TRBJ1-1 proteins, this CDR3 gives the full variable domain: SQTIHQWPATLVQPVGSPLSLECTVEGTSNPNLYWYRQAAGRGLQLLFYSVGIGQISSEVPQNLSASRPQDRQFILSSKKLLLSDSGFYLCAWSVLRGTEAFFGQGTRLTVV.